Below are 31 T cell receptor beta chains sequenced from a single sample in a study of a mutant IDH1 vaccine in newly diagnosed glioma. Time point given: baseline, week 1 (first vaccination visit). Treatment given: pre-vaccination baseline after standard-of-care therapy. Assay: immunoSEQ multiplex PCR; the TCRdb copy retains only in-frame clones and omits some. The sample has 20,000 to 25,000 clones; about 92% are singletons. The sample in question was PBMCs, obtained from a glioma patient treated with radiotherapy, temozolomide or both. The source is a middle-aged man with glioma.

This chain connects TRBV5-1 to TRBJ2-1; TRBD1 matches 12 bases. V was clipped by 2 bases and J by 8 bases; unmatched bases: 2. This CDR3 spans 14 amino acids. Germline V CDR1 and CDR2: SGHRS, YFSETQ. The CDR3 loop reads CASSFGTGGDEQFF. The CDR3 nucleotides read TGCGCCAGCAGCTTCGGGACAGGGGGCGATGAGCAGTTCTTC.

The rearrangement uses TRBV27 and TRBJ1-5; TRBD1 is a possible D gene (5 bases). The CDR3 runs to 15 residues. The germline gives CDR1 MNHEY, CDR2 SMNVEV (reference sequence). With 4 bases removed from V and 6 bases from J, the gap between germline ends came to 16 bases. In nucleotides, the CDR3 is TGTGCCAGCAGTTCGAGGGGCAGGGAGGTTCAGCCCCAGCATTTT. Translated: CASSSRGREVQPQHF.

The J gene is TRBJ1-2, the V gene TRBV5-4; D is undetermined. The CDR3 runs 13 residues. The ends were cut back, 4 bases at V and 2 bases at J, with 9 bases in the middle. CDR1 SGHNT and CDR2 YYREEE come from the germline V gene (reference sequence). Written as DNA, the CDR3 is TGTGCCAGCAGCGGGTGGGAAAACTATGGCTACACCTTC. Its protein is CASSGWENYGYTF.

CDR3 coding DNA: TGTGCCAGCAGCCTTAGACAGGGACTTACCTACAATGAGCAGTTCTTC. The encoded protein is CASSLRQGLTYNEQFF. This chain joins TRBV7-9 and TRBJ2-1; TRBD1 is a possible D gene (7 bases). This CDR3 is 16 amino acids long. The V end lost 5 bases, the J end lost 2 bases, and 16 bases lay between the germline ends. CDR1 SEHNR and CDR2 FQNEAQ come from the germline V gene (reference sequence).

The rearrangement uses TRBV6-1 and TRBJ2-7, with D possibly TRBD2 on 6 matching bases. CDR1 is MNHNS, CDR2 SASEGT, per germline. The CDR3 length is 13 residues. V gave up 0 bases and J gave up 6 bases, with 9 bases separating them. CDR3 DNA sequence: TGTGCCAGCAGTGAAGCAGGAGGGAGCGAGCAGTACTTC. Translating it yields CASSEAGGSEQYF.

The gene calls are TRBV10-3 and TRBJ2-7, with D hard to call. This CDR3 contains 16 residues. V was pared by 6 bases and J by 0 bases, with 18 bases between. The V gene's germline CDR1 is ENHRY and CDR2 SYGVKD. The CDR3 DNA reads as TGTGCCATCAGCTTCCCCCTTACCGGGTCCTCCTACGAGCAGTACTTC. This codes for CAISFPLTGSSYEQYF.

V usage is TRBV7-2 and J usage is TRBJ2-7, with D maybe TRBD1 (6 bases). The CDR3 contains 13 residues. Germline CDR1 reads SGHTA; CDR2 reads FQGNSA. The V end lost 3 bases, the J end lost 2 bases, and 8 bases lay between the germline ends. CDR3: CASSFSGAYEQYF. The CDR3 DNA is TGTGCCAGCAGCTTTTCAGGGGCCTACGAGCAGTACTTC.

V is TRBV19 and J is TRBJ2-2; unclear D gene. The CDR3 covers 17 residues. Germline V gene lookup returns CDR1 LNHDA and CDR2 SQIVND (reference sequence). Trimming removed 3 bases at V and 4 bases at J, with 18 bases between. The CDR3 DNA follows: TGTGCCAGTAGTATTCTGGATTCGATCCCCCCCACCGGGGAGCTGTTTTTT. It yields the protein CASSILDSIPPTGELFF.

This chain connects TRBV18 to TRBJ2-7; D is possibly TRBD2 (6 bases). Trimming removed 3 bases at V and 5 bases at J, with 14 bases between. This CDR3 region has 14 residues. The germline CDR1 and CDR2 sequences are KGHSH and LQKENI. The CDR3 loop is CASSPSGVRDEQYF. CDR3 nucleotide sequence: TGTGCCAGCTCACCTTCGGGGGTGAGGGACGAGCAGTACTTC. Full variable domain (missing parts from reference TRBV18 and TRBJ2-7): NAGVMQNPRHLVRRRGQEARLRCSPMKGHSHVYWYRQLPEEGLKFMVYLQKENIIDESGMPKERFSAEFPKEGPSILRIQQVVRGDSAAYFCASSPSGVRDEQYFGPGTRLTVT.

The gene calls are TRBV2 and TRBJ2-7; D is ambiguous. CDR1 SNHLY and CDR2 FYNNEI come from the germline V gene. Trimming took 3 bases from V and 4 from J, leaving 4 bases between them. This CDR3 is 11 amino acids long. This chain's CDR3 is CASSDFYEQYF. For the CDR3, the DNA is TGTGCCAGCAGTGATTTTTACGAGCAGTACTTC.

CDR3 DNA: TGCGCCAGCAGTAGACCCTCAGGGGAGACTGAAGCTTTCTTT. This translates into CASSRPSGETEAFF. V is TRBV5-1 and J is TRBJ1-1, with D tentatively TRBD1 (6 bases). Trimming pared 5 bases from V and 5 bases from J, leaving 16 bases between. CDR1 and CDR2 from the germline V gene are SGHRS and YFSETQ. The CDR3 runs 14 residues. Drawing the rest from reference TRBV5-1 and TRBJ1-1, the complete variable domain is KAGVTQTPRYLIKTRGQQVTLSCSPISGHRSVSWYQQTPGQGLQFLFEYFSETQRNKGNFPGRFSGRQFSNSRSEMNVSTLELGDSALYLCASSRPSGETEAFFGQGTRLTVV.

This clone was seen more than once but under ten times. The chain couples TRBV7-2 to TRBJ2-1; 7 bases agree with TRBD1. The J segment lost 9 bases and the V segment lost 5 bases, leaving 7 bases of the junction unmatched. The CDR3 length is 13 residues. Germline V gives CDR1 SGHTA, CDR2 FQGNSA. This CDR3 is CASSLAQGFEQFF. CDR3 bases: TGTGCCAGCAGCCTTGCACAGGGGTTTGAGCAGTTCTTC.

There are a few counts of this clone. The CDR3 DNA sequence: TGTGCCAGCAGCTTAGATGGGACGGCAGGCGATGAAAAACTGTTTTTT. It is translated as CASSLDGTAGDEKLFF. This chain connects TRBV7-8 to TRBJ1-4; D is possibly TRBD1 (5 bases). The V gene lost 1 base and the J gene lost 6 bases, with 15 bases spanning the gap. CDR3 length: 16 residues. The germline gives CDR1 SGHVS, CDR2 FQNEAQ.

The chain employs TRBV5-6 and TRBJ2-1; D perhaps matches TRBD2 (6 bases). This CDR3 spans 16 amino acids. With 4 bases removed from V and 6 bases from J, the gap between germline ends came to 20 bases. The germline CDR1 and CDR2 sequences are SGHDT and YYEEEE. The CDR3 loop is CASSPNGGLASNEQFF. The CDR3 nucleotides are TGTGCCAGCAGCCCTAATGGGGGACTCGCCTCCAATGAGCAGTTCTTC.

The count of this clone is one. The chain joins TRBV30 to TRBJ1-1; D remains ambiguous. This CDR3 region has 11 residues. Between the trimmed V and J ends, which lost 0 bases and 6 bases, there was a span of 5 bases. CDR1 is GTSNPN, CDR2 SVGIG, per germline (reference sequence). The DNA of the CDR3 is TGTGCCTGGAGTGTACAGTCTGAAGCTTTCTTT. Translating gives CAWSVQSEAFF.

V gene TRBV5-1 combines with J gene TRBJ2-3, with D possibly matching TRBD2 (6 bases). The CDR3 is 14 residues long. V shed 4 bases and J shed 4 bases, with 13 bases lying between them. CDR1 is SGHRS and CDR2 is YFSETQ in the germline V gene. CDR3 coding DNA: TGCGCCAGCAGCCCGCGGGACCCTTCAGATACGCAGTATTTT. Its translation: CASSPRDPSDTQYF.

The CDR3 is CASSLRNAGNTIYF. The CDR3 DNA is TGTGCCAGCAGTCTCCGGAACGCTGGAAACACCATATATTTT. This chain joins TRBV6-5 and TRBJ1-3; D not resolved. V lost 5 bases to trimming and J lost 2 bases, with 10 bases between them. CDR3 size: 14 residues. Germline V CDR1 and CDR2: MNHEY, SVGAGI.

This clone was seen just once. The chain couples TRBV30 to TRBJ2-7, with D unclear. The CDR3 runs to 13 residues. V gave up 0 bases and J gave up 4 bases, with 10 bases separating them. Germline loops: CDR1 GTSNPN, CDR2 SVGIG (reference sequence). CDR3 sequence reads: CAWSVSLSYEQYF. As DNA, the CDR3 is TGTGCCTGGAGTGTTTCCCTGAGTTACGAGCAGTACTTC.

V gene TRBV27 combines with J gene TRBJ2-7, with D tentatively TRBD1 (5 bases). The CDR3 covers 15 residues. V dropped 4 bases and J dropped 3 bases, with 16 bases sitting between them. Per the germline V gene, CDR1 is MNHEY and CDR2 is SMNVEV (reference sequence). CDR3: CASSWQGFSGYEQYF. Written as DNA, the CDR3 is TGTGCCAGCAGTTGGCAGGGATTCTCGGGCTACGAGCAGTACTTC.

The genes are TRBV5-4 and TRBJ1-5; 7 nucleotides match TRBD1. The CDR3 runs 15 residues. V was clipped by 6 bases and J by 0 bases; unmatched bases: 6. The V gene's germline CDR1 is SGHNT and CDR2 YYREEE (reference sequence). In nucleotides, the CDR3 is TGTGCCAGCAAGATGGGGGACAGTAGCAATCAGCCCCAGCATTTT. It codes for CASKMGDSSNQPQHF. Based on the CDR3 plus reference TRBV5-4 and TRBJ1-5, the full variable domain is ETGVTQSPTHLIKTRGQQVTLRCSSQSGHNTVSWYQQALGQGPQFIFQYYREEENGRGNFPPRFSGLQFPNYSSELNVNALELDDSALYLCASKMGDSSNQPQHFGDGTRLSIL.

V is TRBV9 and J is TRBJ2-7; D possibly corresponds to TRBD2 (6 bases). V was shortened by 3 bases and J by 0 bases, with 16 bases between the two germline ends. This CDR3 has 16 residues. Germline CDR1 is SGDLS and CDR2 is YYNGEE. This CDR3 reads CASSGADSGLSYEQYF. The CDR3 bases are TGTGCCAGCAGCGGGGCCGATAGCGGCCTCTCCTACGAGCAGTACTTC.

This clone appeared once. The chain carries TRBV30 and TRBJ1-1; 11 nucleotides align to TRBD1. V lost 2 bases and J lost 4; bases outside the gene matches: 6. The CDR3 length is 15 residues. Germline assignment: CDR1 GTSNPN and CDR2 SVGIG (reference sequence). The CDR3 DNA follows: TGTGCCTGGAGTCCACTGGGACAGGGGGGCACTGAAGCTTTCTTT. Its translation is CAWSPLGQGGTEAFF. Full variable domain (remainder filled in from reference TRBV30 and TRBJ1-1): SQTIHQWPATLVQPVGSPLSLECTVEGTSNPNLYWYRQAAGRGLQLLFYSVGIGQISSEVPQNLSASRPQDRQFILSSKKLLLSDSGFYLCAWSPLGQGGTEAFFGQGTRLTVV.

The V gene is TRBV2, the J gene TRBJ1-1; D uncertain. V was shortened by 6 bases and J by 1 base, with 9 bases between the two germline ends. The germline CDR1 and CDR2 sequences are SNHLY and FYNNEI. This CDR3 spans 13 amino acids. The CDR3 nucleotides are TGTGCCAGCAGGTTCTCAGAGAACACTGAAGCTTTCTTT. Its translation: CASRFSENTEAFF.

The CDR3 is CASSQFKGPSVQYF. The CDR3 DNA is TGTGCCAGCAGCCAATTTAAAGGGCCCTCGGTGCAGTACTTC. The chain recombines TRBV14 with TRBJ2-7; no clear D gene. With 2 bases removed from V and 9 bases from J, the gap between germline ends came to 17 bases. Per germline, CDR1 SGHDN and CDR2 FVKESK. CDR3 length: 14 residues.

V is TRBV18 and J is TRBJ1-3, with 8 bases lining up with TRBD1. The germline CDR1 and CDR2 sequences are KGHSH and LQKENI. With 6 bases clipped from V and 3 bases from J, the junction kept 10 bases outside the gene matches. The CDR3 is made up of 16 amino acids. Written as DNA, the CDR3 is TGTGCCAGCTCTCCAGGACAGGGAGGACTTGGAAACACCATATATTTT. Translating gives CASSPGQGGLGNTIYF.

The chain has TRBV5-1 and TRBJ2-7; 11 bases are shared with TRBD2. J gave up 4 bases and V 1 base, and 1 base lay outside the gene matches. CDR3 length: 14 amino acids. CDR1 and CDR2 from the germline V gene are SGHRS and YFSETQ. CDR3 loop: CASSLTSGSYEQYF. As DNA, the CDR3 is TGCGCCAGCAGCTTGACTAGCGGGAGTTACGAGCAGTACTTC.

The chain uses TRBV18 and TRBJ1-2; tentatively, D is TRBD1 (6 bases). The V and J ends lost 2 bases and 1 base respectively, with 8 bases between them. CDR3 length: 14 amino acids. Germline assignment: CDR1 KGHSH and CDR2 LQKENI. In DNA form, the CDR3 reads TGTGCCAGCTCACCAGCAGGGGATAACTATGGCTACACCTTC. Its translation is CASSPAGDNYGYTF.

The chain joins TRBV18 to TRBJ1-2, with D possibly matching TRBD1 (5 bases). Deletions cut 5 bases from V and 4 bases from J, with 17 bases between. The CDR3 has 15 amino acids. Germline loops: CDR1 KGHSH, CDR2 LQKENI. CDR3 DNA sequence: TGTGCCAGCTCAACTGCGAGGGCAGGGTTCTATGGCTACACCTTC. Its translation is CASSTARAGFYGYTF.

J is TRBJ2-7 and V is TRBV15; TRBD2 is a possible D gene (5 bases). The V end lost 1 base, the J end lost 2 bases, and 12 bases lay between the germline ends. CDR1 and CDR2 from the germline V gene are LNHNV and YYDKDF (reference sequence). The CDR3 covers 15 residues. CDR3 protein: CATSRAGKPAYEQYF. The CDR3 nucleotides read TGTGCCACCAGCAGAGCCGGGAAACCCGCCTACGAGCAGTACTTC.

CDR3 loop: CASSKDVVGDRRLYSNQPQHF. Written as DNA, the CDR3 is TGTGCCAGCAGCAAAGACGTAGTTGGGGACAGAAGATTATATAGCAATCAGCCCCAGCATTTT. V gene TRBV21-1 combines with J gene TRBJ1-5; the DNA was not used to check the table's D call, TRBD1. TRBV21-1 is reported as a pseudogene. This CDR3 is 21 amino acids long.

J is TRBJ2-7 and V is TRBV30; 7 bases are a match to TRBD1. Germline loops: CDR1 GTSNPN, CDR2 SVGIG (reference sequence). V trimming: 4 bases; J trimming: 4 bases; junction bases outside the gene matches: 7. The CDR3 covers 13 residues. In DNA, the CDR3 is TGTGCCTGGATCGACAGGGAAGGATACGAGCAGTACTTC. Its translation is CAWIDREGYEQYF.